This T cell receptor beta chain was captured in a study of blood T cell repertoires in COVID-19. Study as a whole: Nucleic acid was either cDNA or gDNA, and it came from T cells, B-cell-depleted T cells, or PBMCs.

From germline, CDR1 is LNHDA and CDR2 SQIVND (reference sequence). This CDR3 is built from 14 residues. The V end was cut by 6 bases, the J end by 4 bases, with 15 bases between. As originally analysed: Reference gene primers were amplified, and this amplification served to estimate nucleated cell counts. Produced via immunoSEQ multiplex PCR; TCRdb's table is partial and in-frame only. The DNA was the basis for D and trimming; V, J and clone size are from that table. The sample holds about 54,000 clones, roughly 80% seen once. The specimen was peripheral blood. The receptor comes from a human donor in a cohort sampled during active or convalescent COVID-19. The rearrangement joins TRBV19 to TRBJ1-2; D possibly corresponds to TRBD1 (6 bases). Here the CDR3 DNA reads TGTGCCAGTAGCTACCGACAGGACTCCTATGGCTACACCTTC. Protein: CASSYRQDSYGYTF.